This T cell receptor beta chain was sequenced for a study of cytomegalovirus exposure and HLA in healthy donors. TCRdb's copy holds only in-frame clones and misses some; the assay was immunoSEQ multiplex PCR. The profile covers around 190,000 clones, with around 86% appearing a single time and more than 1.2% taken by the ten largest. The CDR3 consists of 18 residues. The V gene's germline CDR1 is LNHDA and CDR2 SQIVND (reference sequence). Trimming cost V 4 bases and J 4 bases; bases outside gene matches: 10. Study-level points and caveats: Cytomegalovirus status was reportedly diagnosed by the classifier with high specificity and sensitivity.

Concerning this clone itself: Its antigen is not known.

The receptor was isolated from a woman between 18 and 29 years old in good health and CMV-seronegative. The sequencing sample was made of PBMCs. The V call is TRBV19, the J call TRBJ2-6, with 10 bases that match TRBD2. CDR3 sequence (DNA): TGTGCCAGTAGTACCCAGCGGGAGGGAGTCACAGGGGCCAACGTCCTGACTTTC. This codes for CASSTQREGVTGANVLTF.